This T cell receptor beta chain was obtained from a study of cytomegalovirus exposure and HLA in healthy donors. Background on the study: From 190 million or so T cells, an earlier analysis saw 100 million to 140 million unique TCR beta sequences. General study points: In vitro data verified a few CMV-associated chains as specific for CMV antigens. It is likely that the observed cluster of highly shared sequence variants was a sequencing artifact. TCR beta sequences numbering some 17,000 were associated with HLA alleles at 0.05 false discovery rate in a later analysis.

This CDR3 region has 15 residues. Germline assignment: CDR1 SGHAT and CDR2 FQNNGV. Trimming removed 8 bases from V and 2 bases from J; junction bases left unmatched: 11. This clone was picked up a small number of times. The antigen is undetermined. With 60 Vbeta and 13 Jbeta primers, the PCR was carried out. Measured with immunoSEQ multiplex PCR; TCRdb has only the in-frame clones, and not every one. The sample includes 170,000 or so clones, roughly 80% seen only once; the top ten take almost 7%. Source material: PBMCs. This receptor was taken from a man aged 25 to 40 in good health and CMV-seropositive. The chain uses TRBV11-2 and TRBJ2-7; TRBD2 aligns across 8 bases. CDR3 in DNA: TGTGCCAGCGCTGGTGGCGGGGGGACTGCCTACGAGCAGTACTTC. This encodes CASAGGGGTAYEQYF. Full variable domain (outside the CDR3, taken from reference TRBV11-2 and TRBJ2-7): EAGVAQSPRYKIIEKRQSVAFWCNPISGHATLYWYQQILGQGPKLLIQFQNNGVVDDSQLPKDRFSAERLKGVDSTLKIQPAKLEDSAVYLCASAGGGGTAYEQYFGPGTRLTVT.